This T cell receptor (beta chain) was sequenced during a study of cytomegalovirus exposure and HLA in healthy donors. Whole-study context: An earlier analysis identified fewer than 130 million unique TCR beta sequences in about 170 million T cells. Around four fifths of around 390 genotyped donors fell in the Caucasian-associated ancestry cluster.

Comments on this clone: The antigen remains unidentified.

Study-wide results and limits: The analysis excluded some indistinguishable V segments, including TRBV6-2 and TRBV6-3.

Primers included in the PCR were 60 Vbeta and 13 Jbeta primers. Repertoires were generated with immunoSEQ multiplex PCR, while TCRdb's copy carries only in-frame clones and drops some. Here the sample spans 200,000 to 250,000 clones, more than 75% being singletons. The V and J ends lost 0 bases and 2 bases, in that order; junction bases with no gene match: 5. Germline lookup yields CDR1 SGHKS and CDR2 YYEKEE (reference sequence). The CDR3 is 15 residues long. The receptor was derived from a human donor in good health. Sequenced input: PBMCs. The rearrangement uses TRBV5-5 and TRBJ2-7; 7 positions match TRBD1. The CDR3, as DNA: TGTGCCAGCAGCTTGGACGGGGACAGCCCCTACGAGCAGTACTTC. This codes for CASSLDGDSPYEQYF.